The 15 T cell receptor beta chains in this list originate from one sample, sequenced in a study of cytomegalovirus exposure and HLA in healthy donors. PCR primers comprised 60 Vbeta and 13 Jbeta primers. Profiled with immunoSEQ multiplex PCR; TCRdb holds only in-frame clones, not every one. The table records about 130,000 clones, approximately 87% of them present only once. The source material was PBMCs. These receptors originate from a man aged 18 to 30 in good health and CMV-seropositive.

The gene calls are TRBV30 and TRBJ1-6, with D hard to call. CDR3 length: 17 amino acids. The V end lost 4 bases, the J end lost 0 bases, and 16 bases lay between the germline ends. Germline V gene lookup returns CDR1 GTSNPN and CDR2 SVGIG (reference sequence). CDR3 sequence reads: CAWKVTLGSSYNSPLHF. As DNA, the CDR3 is TGTGCCTGGAAGGTGACACTAGGCAGCTCCTATAATTCACCCCTCCACTTT.

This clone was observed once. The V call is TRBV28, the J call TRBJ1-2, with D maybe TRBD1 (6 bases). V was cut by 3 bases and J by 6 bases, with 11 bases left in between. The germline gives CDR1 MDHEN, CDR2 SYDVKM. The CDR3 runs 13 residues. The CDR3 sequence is CASSFEGGNGYTF. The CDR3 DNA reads TGTGCCAGCAGTTTTGAGGGGGGGAATGGCTACACCTTC.

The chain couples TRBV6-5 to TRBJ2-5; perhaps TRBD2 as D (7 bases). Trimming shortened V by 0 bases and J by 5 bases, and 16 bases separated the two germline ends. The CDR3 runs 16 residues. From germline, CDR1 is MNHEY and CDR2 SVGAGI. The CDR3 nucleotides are TGTGCCAGCAGTTACTCTAGAAGGGGGGGCTGGGAGACCCAGTACTTC. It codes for CASSYSRRGGWETQYF.

The CDR3 DNA reads as TGCGCCAGCAGTCAATTTGGCAACTATGGCTACACCTTC. Translating it yields CASSQFGNYGYTF. The V and J genes are TRBV23-1 and TRBJ1-2; D is undetermined. TRBV23-1 is placed among ORFs of uncertain function. With 1 base removed from V and 2 bases from J, the gap between germline ends came to 5 bases. This CDR3 region has 13 residues.

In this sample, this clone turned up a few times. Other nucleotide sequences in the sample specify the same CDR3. Here the CDR3 DNA reads TGTGCCAGCAGCTTAGACAGGGGCGAGCAGTACTTC. Encoded protein: CASSLDRGEQYF. This sequence joins TRBV28 and TRBJ2-7; 8 nucleotides line up with TRBD1. CDR1 is MDHEN, CDR2 SYDVKM, per germline. CDR3 length equals 12 residues. The junction had 4 bases not matched to a gene; V was cut back by 6 bases and J by 6 bases.

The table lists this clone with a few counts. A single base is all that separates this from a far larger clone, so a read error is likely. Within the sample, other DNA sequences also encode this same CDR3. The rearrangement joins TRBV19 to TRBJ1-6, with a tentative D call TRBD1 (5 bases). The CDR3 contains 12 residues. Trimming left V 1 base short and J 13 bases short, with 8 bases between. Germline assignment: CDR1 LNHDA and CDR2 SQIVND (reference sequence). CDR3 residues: CASSIGGSPLHF. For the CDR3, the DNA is TGTGCCAGTAGTATAGGGGGCTCCCCCCTCCACTTT.

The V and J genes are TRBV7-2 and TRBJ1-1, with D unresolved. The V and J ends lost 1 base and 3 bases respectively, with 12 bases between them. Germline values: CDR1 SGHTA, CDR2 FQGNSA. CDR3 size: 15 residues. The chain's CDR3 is CASSLGRRRDTEAFF. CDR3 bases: TGTGCCAGCAGCTTAGGACGGAGGCGCGACACTGAAGCTTTCTTT.

The CDR3 region has the DNA TGTGCCAGCAGTTTTAGCGGGGGGATATATGAGCAGTTCTTC. Protein sequence: CASSFSGGIYEQFF. The chain couples TRBV28 to TRBJ2-1; TRBD2 agrees at 10 bases. V was pared by 3 bases and J by 8 bases, with 4 bases of the junction left unmatched. The CDR3 consists of 14 residues. Germline values: CDR1 MDHEN, CDR2 SYDVKM.

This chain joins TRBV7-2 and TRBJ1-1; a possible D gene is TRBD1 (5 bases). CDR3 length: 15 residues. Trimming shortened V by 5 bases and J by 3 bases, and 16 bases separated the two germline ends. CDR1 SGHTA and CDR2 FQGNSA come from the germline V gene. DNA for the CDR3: TGTGCCAGCAGCGTACTTTCGGGGGGTGACACTGAAGCTTTCTTT. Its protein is CASSVLSGGDTEAFF.

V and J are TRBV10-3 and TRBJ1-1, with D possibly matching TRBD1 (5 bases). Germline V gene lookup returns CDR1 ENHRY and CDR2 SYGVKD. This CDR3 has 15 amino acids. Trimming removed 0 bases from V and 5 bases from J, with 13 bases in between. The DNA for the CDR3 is TGTGCCATCAGTGAGTCACAAGGGGTAGGGACTGAAGCTTTCTTT. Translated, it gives CAISESQGVGTEAFF.

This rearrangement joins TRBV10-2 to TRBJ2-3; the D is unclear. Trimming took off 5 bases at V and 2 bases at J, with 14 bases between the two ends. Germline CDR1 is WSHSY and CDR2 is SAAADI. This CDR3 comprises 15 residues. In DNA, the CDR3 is TGCGCCAGCAGTTACTCCGGGTTCCACACAGATACGCAGTATTTT. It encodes CASSYSGFHTDTQYF.

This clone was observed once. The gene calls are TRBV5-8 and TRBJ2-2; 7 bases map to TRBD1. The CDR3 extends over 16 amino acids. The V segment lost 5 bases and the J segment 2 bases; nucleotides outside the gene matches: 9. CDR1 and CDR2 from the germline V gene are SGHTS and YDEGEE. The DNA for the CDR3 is TGTGCCAGCAGTTATCAGACAGGGTATAACACCGGGGAGCTGTTTTTT. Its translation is CASSYQTGYNTGELFF.

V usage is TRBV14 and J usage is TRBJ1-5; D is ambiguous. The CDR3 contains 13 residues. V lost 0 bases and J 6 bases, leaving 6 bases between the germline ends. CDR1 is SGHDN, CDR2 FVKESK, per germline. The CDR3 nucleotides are TGTGCCAGCAGCCAAGATAGCGGTCAGCCCCAGCATTTT. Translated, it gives CASSQDSGQPQHF.

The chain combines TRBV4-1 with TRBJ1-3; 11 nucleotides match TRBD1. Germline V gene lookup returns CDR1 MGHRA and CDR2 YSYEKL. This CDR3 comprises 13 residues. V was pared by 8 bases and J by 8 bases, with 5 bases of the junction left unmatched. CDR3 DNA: TGCGCCAGCCGGGACAGGGGGAGGGACACCATATATTTT. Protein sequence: CASRDRGRDTIYF.

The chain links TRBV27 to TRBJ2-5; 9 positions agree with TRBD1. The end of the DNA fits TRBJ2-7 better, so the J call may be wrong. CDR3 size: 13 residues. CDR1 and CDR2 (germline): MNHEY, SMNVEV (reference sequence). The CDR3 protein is CASSSRDRVEQYF. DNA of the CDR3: TGTGCCAGCAGTTCCCGGGACAGGGTCGAGCAGTACTTC.